This TCR beta chain is drawn from a study of TIL therapy for anti-PD-1-resistant metastatic lung cancer (dated by TCRdb to 2020 to 2023). As for the study more broadly: Before any PD-1/PD-L1 blockade was given, tumors were harvested, nivolumab was then administered, and patients who progressed went on to receive lymphodepletion, an infusion of expanded TIL, and IL-2. Enrolled patients had a median age of roughly 54 years (range roughly 35-85) and a median tumor PD-L1 proportion score of around 5.9%. A median non-synonymous tumor mutation burden of 1.5 mutations per megabase was determined across the cohort by whole-exome sequencing. Most of the cohort had lung adenocarcinoma, including a few EGFR-mutant tumors and two ALK-rearranged tumors, and half of the patients were either current or former smokers. Clonotypes were tracked across tumor, expanded TIL product and serial blood samples by T cell receptor beta sequencing of tumor and peripheral blood.

A word on this clone: The antigen it recognizes is unknown. Within one base of it there is no much larger clone, and no base qualities were kept.

The immunoSEQ v3 hsTCRB kit was used to amplify TCR beta CDR3 regions from genomic DNA through bias-controlled multiplex PCR. The TCR libraries were sequenced on an Illumina NextSeq 500 to roughly 2.1 million read pairs for survey level or about 5-6 million read pairs for deep level. The authors' pipeline ran thus. Clonality was reported by immunoSEQ Analyzer software, which also assigned V, D and J genes and filtered out non-productive sequences. Repertoires were compared using productive Simpson clonality and Morisita overlap index of productive TRB rearrangements between infused TIL and blood. Absolute clonotype counts in blood were estimated as lymphocyte count times CD3+ fraction times the clone's productive frequency. TCRdb took over this immuneACCESS table, retaining in-frame rearrangements with V and J assigned. Such tables are incomplete; in checked studies, under half of the missing clones stem from an unresolved V gene, and the remainder is unexplained. V and J calls plus clone size are reproduced from that table; the DNA served to infer D and trimming. This sample holds 20,000 to 25,000 clones; over 70% were observed only once. In total, the top ten clones hold approximately 2% of the sample.

Sequences MDHEN (CDR1) and SYDVKM (CDR2) are obtained from the germline V gene. The CDR3 starts with the cysteine, ends with the phenylalanine, and has 14 residues. The CDR3 DNA has 42 bases and is translated from base 1. The junction shows trimming of 8 bases on V and 8 bases on J, plus 16 bases between the germline ends. In the paper's terms, the time point label means: pre-treatment sample, taken before nivolumab and TIL therapy. A phase I trial run at two centers enrolled adults with stage 4 NSCLC between 2017 and 2020. The samples were drawn from an open-label, single-arm phase I trial testing tumor-infiltrating lymphocyte therapy combined with nivolumab in advanced non-small cell lung cancer. Blood mononuclear cells were isolated from EDTA tubes by Ficoll gradient and were snap-frozen as pellets, and DNA was extracted with a Qiagen mini-prep kit. Study-wide conclusions, independent of this receptor: Generalizability was limited because the cohort was highly selected, with more treatment-naive, never-smoker and oncogene-addicted patients included than is typical. The study protocol defined all tumor marker inferences as exploratory. Clonotypes from the infused TIL partially replaced the baseline peripheral repertoire and then declined over months, and persistence showed no apparent association with response.

The sample consisted of blood, taken at baseline. Recombination joined TRBV28 with TRBJ1-6, with TRBD1 as a weak D call on 5 bases. The sequence came from a person between 25 and 80 years old with non-small cell lung cancer. The nucleotides read TGTGCCAGCGGGATCCGGGACCCTTATTCACCCCTCCACTTT. It specifies CASGIRDPYSPLHF.